The clone carrying this TCR beta chain was seen a few times. This entry belongs to a study of PD-L1 blockade in urothelial cancer. Looking at the study overall: The authors examined blood 3 weeks (second dose) and 6 weeks after treatment start. Blood samples had a median of approximately 150,000 T cells, 75,000 or so unique TCRs, and clonality approximately 0.08.

Samples spanned pretreatment and treatment, with 1 to 8 time points per patient. Per the germline V gene, CDR1 is DFQATT and CDR2 is SNEGSKA (reference sequence). CDR3 size: 11 residues. What went into each PCR as a spike was synthetic TCR analog templates. The data were produced by immunoSEQ multiplex PCR, yet TCRdb's version contains in-frame clones alone and is incomplete. Of about 42,000 clones in the sample, roughly 86% are singletons; the top ten hold under 3%. The sample was PBMCs, taken around atezolizumab (anti-PD-L1) treatment. The TCR comes from a man in his sixties or seventies with urothelial cancer. This sequence joins TRBV20-1 and TRBJ1-2; 9 bases line up with TRBD1. The CDR3 DNA follows: TGCAGCGGGGGACAGGGCTATGGCTACACCTTC. Amino acids: CSGGQGYGYTF.